This TCR beta chain was documented in a study of T cell responses to AZD1222 COVID-19 vaccine. Study-level results: In a largely white British group with more females than males, clonal diversity was possibly underestimated. Nearly half of spike-specific TCRs reportedly target variant regions that are unmutated in the B.1.351 and B.1.1.7 variants.

The data were produced by immunoSEQ multiplex PCR, yet TCRdb's version contains in-frame clones alone and is incomplete. The sample includes over 100,000 clones, around nine tenths of them seen just once. As concerns this clone: No antigen is known for it.

The TCR comes from an adult in good health. The source was peripheral blood, collected on day 0 of AZD1222 vaccination.

The CDR3 region has the DNA TGTGCCACCAGGGCAGGGCCCGACCCCTATGGCTACACCTTC. It translates to CATRAGPDPYGYTF. The chain uses TRBV19 and TRBJ1-2; D might be TRBD1 (5 bases). Germline CDR1 reads LNHDA; CDR2 reads SQIVND (reference sequence). The ends were cut back, 10 bases at V and 4 bases at J, with 19 bases in the middle. CDR3 length: 14 residues.